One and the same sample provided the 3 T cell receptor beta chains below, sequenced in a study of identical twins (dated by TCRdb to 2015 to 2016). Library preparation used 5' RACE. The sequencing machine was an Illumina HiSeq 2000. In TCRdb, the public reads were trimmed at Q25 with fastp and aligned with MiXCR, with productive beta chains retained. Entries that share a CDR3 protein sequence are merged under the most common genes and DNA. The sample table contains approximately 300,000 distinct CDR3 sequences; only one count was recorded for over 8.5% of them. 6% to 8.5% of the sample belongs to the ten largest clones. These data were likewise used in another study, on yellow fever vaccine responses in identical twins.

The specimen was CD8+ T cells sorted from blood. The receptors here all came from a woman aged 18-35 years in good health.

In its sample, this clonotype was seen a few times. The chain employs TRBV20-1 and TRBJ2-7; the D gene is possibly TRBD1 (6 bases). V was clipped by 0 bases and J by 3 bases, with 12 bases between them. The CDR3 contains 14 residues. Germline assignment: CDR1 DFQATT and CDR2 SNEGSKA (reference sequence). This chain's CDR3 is CSARDQLTGYEQYF. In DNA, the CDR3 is TGCAGTGCTAGAGATCAGTTGACAGGCTACGAGCAGTACTTC.

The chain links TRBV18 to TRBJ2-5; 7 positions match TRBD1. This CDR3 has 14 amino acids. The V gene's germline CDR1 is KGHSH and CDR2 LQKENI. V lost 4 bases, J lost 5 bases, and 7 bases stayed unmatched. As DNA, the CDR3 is TGTGCCAGCTCACGATTTGACAGGGACGAGACCCAGTACTTC. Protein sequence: CASSRFDRDETQYF.

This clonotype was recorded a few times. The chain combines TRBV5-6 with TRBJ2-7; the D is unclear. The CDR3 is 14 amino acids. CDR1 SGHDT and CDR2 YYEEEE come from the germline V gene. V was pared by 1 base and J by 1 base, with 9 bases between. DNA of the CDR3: TGTGCCAGCAGCTTGAGGACGGTTTCCTACGAGCAGTACTTC. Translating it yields CASSLRTVSYEQYF.